This T cell receptor (beta chain) was sequenced in a study of shared clonotypes between healthy human individuals. Points from the study as a whole: The sole specimen, blood, was sampled, and tissue repertoires likely differ.

The table lists this clone with a count of one. What it binds is unknown. PCR replicates from unsorted PBMC used 250 to 300 ng DNA, and this amount was some 31,000 T cell genomes. Only in-frame clones appear in the TCRdb table, and some are missing; sequencing was by immunoSEQ multiplex PCR. This table has fewer than 650,000 clones, 70% to 80% appearing once. Looked up from germline, CDR1 is SGHVS and CDR2 is FQNEAQ. The CDR3 spans 15 residues. Trimming shortened V by 6 bases and J by 2 bases, and 11 bases separated the two germline ends. The chain has TRBV7-8 and TRBJ2-6; weak D call: TRBD2 (7 bases). The TCR sequence derives from a woman between 40 and 55 years old in good health. Some clones in this sample may be carry-over from other donors' samples. The sequencing input was PBMCs. The CDR3: CASSRGGAGANVLTF. In nucleotides, the CDR3 is TGTGCCAGCAGTCGCGGGGGCGCTGGGGCCAACGTCCTGACTTTC. Combining the CDR3 with reference TRBV7-8 and TRBJ2-6 gives the whole variable domain GAGVSQSPRYKVAKRGQDVALRCDPISGHVSLFWYQQALGQGPEFLTYFQNEAQLDKSGLPSDRFFAERPEGSVSTLKIQRTQQEDSAVYLCASSRGGAGANVLTFGAGSRLTVL.